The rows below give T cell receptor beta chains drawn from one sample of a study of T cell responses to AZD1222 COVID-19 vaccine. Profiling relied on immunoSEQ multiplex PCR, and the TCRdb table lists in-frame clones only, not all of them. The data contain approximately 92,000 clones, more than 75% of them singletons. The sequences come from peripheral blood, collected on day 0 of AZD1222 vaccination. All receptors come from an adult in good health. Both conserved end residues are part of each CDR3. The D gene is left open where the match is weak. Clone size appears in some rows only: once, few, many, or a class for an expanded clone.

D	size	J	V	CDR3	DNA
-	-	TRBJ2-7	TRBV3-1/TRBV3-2	CASSQGVGGIYEQYF	TGTGCCAGCAGCCAAGGGGTCGGCGGGATCTACGAGCAGTACTTC
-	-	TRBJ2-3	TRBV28	CATFGRASTDTQYF	TGTGCCACCTTTGGACGGGCCTCCACAGATACGCAGTATTTT
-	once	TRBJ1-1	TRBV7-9	CASSLLGGSGTEAFF	TGTGCCAGCAGCTTACTAGGGGGTAGTGGGACTGAAGCTTTCTTT
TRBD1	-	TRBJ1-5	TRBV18	CASSGTGSNQPQHF	TGTGCCAGCTCAGGGACAGGGAGCAATCAGCCCCAGCATTTT
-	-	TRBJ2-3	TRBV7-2	CASSPSFGDTQYF	TGTGCCAGCAGCCCCTCCTTCGGAGATACGCAGTATTTT
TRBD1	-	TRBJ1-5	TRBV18	CASSEGAGNQPQHF	TGTGCCAGCTCGGAGGGGGCAGGCAATCAGCCCCAGCATTTT
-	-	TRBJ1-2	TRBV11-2	CASSFGRVGGYTF	TGTGCCAGCAGCTTCGGGAGGGTGGGTGGCTACACCTTC
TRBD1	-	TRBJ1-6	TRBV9	CASSVARGPNSPLHF	TGTGCCAGCAGCGTAGCGAGGGGGCCCAATTCACCCCTCCACTTT
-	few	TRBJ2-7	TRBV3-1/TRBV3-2	CASSQGRVSSYEQYF	TGTGCCAGCAGCCAAGGCAGGGTCAGCTCCTACGAGCAGTACTTC
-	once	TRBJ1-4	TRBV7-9	CASGQDRTASEKLFF	TGTGCCAGCGGACAAGACAGGACGGCAAGTGAAAAACTGTTTTTT
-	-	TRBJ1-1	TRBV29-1	CSVDGGAERTEAFF	TGCAGCGTTGACGGGGGGGCGGAAAGGACTGAAGCTTTCTTT
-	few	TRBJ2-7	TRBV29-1	CSVEDPTKPLEQYF	TGCAGCGTTGAAGACCCTACTAAGCCGCTCGAGCAGTACTTC
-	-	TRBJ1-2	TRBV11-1	CASSFSADSYGYTF	TGTGCCAGCAGCTTTTCCGCGGACAGCTATGGCTACACCTTC
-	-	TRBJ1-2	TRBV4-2	CASSQDGTYGYTF	TGTGCCAGCAGCCAAGATGGGACCTATGGCTACACCTTC
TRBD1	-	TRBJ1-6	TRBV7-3	CASSQNSQGISPLHF	TGTGCCAGCAGTCAAAATTCACAGGGGATCTCACCCCTCCACTTT
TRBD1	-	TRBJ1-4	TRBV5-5	CASSQTGGRVDEKLFF	TGTGCCAGCAGCCAGACAGGGGGCCGGGTAGATGAAAAACTGTTTTTT